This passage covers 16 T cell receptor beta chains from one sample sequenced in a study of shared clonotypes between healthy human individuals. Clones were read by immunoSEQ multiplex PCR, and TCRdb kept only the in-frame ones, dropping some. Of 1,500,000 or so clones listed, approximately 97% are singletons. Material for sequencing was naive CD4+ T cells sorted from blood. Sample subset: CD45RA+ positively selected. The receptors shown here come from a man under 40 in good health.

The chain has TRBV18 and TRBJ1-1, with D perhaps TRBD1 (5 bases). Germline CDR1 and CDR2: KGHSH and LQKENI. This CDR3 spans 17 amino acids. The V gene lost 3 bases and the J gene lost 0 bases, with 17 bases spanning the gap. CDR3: CASSPLGQGPMNTEAFF. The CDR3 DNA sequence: TGTGCCAGCTCACCCTTGGGGCAGGGCCCTATGAACACTGAAGCTTTCTTT.

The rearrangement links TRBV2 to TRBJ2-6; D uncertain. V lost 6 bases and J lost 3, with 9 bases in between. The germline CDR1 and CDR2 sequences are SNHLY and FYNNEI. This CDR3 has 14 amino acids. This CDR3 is CASSDRGGANVLTF. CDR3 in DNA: TGTGCCAGCAGCGACCGTGGTGGGGCCAACGTCCTGACTTTC.

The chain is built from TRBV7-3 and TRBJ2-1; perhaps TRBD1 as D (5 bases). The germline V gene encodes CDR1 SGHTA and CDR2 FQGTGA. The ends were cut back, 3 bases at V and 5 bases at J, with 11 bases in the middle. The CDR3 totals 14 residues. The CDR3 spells CASSFLPGNNEQFF. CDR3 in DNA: TGTGCCAGCAGCTTTCTCCCAGGGAACAATGAGCAGTTCTTC.

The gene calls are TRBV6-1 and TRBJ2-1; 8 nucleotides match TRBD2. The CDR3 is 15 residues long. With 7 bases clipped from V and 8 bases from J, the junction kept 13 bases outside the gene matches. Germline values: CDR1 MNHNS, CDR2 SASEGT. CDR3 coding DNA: TGTGCCAGCACCCGGGGGGGGGCGGGACACGATGAGCAGTTCTTC. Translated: CASTRGGAGHDEQFF.

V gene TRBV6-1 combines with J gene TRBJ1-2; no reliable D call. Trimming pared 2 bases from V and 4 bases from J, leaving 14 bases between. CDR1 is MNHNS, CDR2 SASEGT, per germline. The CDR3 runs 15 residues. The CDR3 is CASSESLGRGYGYTF. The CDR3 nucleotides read TGTGCCAGCAGTGAATCCCTCGGACGGGGCTATGGCTACACCTTC.

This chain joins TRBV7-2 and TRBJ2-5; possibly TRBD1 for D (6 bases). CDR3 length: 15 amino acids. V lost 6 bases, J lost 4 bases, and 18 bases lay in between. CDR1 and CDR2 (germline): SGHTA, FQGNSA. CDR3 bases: TGTGCCAGCAGTTCTCAAACAGGGAAAGGAGAGACCCAGTACTTC. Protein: CASSSQTGKGETQYF.

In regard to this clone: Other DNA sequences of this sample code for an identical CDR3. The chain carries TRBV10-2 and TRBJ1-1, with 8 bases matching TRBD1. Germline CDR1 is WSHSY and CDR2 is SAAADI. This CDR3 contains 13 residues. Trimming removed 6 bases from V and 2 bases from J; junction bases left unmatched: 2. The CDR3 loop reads CASSGQGNTEAFF. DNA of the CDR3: TGCGCCAGCAGCGGACAGGGAAACACTGAAGCTTTCTTT.

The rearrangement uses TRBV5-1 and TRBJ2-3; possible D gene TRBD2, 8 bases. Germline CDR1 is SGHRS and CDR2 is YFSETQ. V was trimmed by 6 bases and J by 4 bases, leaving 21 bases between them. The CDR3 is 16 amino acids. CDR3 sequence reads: CASTGGSGSGSDTQYF. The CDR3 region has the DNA TGCGCCAGCACAGGGGGGAGCGGGAGTGGGTCAGATACGCAGTATTTT.

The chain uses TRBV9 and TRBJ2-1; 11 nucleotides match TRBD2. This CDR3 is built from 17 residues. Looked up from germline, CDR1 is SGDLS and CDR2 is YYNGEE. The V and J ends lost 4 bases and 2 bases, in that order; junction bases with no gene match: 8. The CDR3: CASSPYLSGRAYNEQFF. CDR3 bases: TGTGCCAGCAGCCCATACCTTAGCGGGAGGGCCTACAATGAGCAGTTCTTC.

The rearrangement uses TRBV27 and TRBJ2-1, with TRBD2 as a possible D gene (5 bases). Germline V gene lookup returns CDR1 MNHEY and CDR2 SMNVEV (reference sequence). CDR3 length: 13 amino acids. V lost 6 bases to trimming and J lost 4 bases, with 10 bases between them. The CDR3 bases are TGTGCCAGCAGAGCGGAGGTTTACAATGAGCAGTTCTTC. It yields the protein CASRAEVYNEQFF.

The CDR3 spells CASSINPWGGNSNQPQHF. Here the CDR3 DNA reads TGTGCCAGTAGTATCAACCCCTGGGGAGGGAATAGCAATCAGCCCCAGCATTTT. This chain links TRBV19 with TRBJ1-5, with D hard to call. Per germline, CDR1 LNHDA and CDR2 SQIVND (reference sequence). Between the trimmed V and J ends, which lost 3 bases and 0 bases, there was a span of 18 bases. The CDR3 sequence is 18 residues long.

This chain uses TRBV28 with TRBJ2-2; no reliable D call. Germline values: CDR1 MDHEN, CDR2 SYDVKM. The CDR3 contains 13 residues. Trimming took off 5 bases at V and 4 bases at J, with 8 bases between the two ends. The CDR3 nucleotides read TGTGCCAGCAGTATAACACTCACCGGGGAGCTGTTTTTT. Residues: CASSITLTGELFF.

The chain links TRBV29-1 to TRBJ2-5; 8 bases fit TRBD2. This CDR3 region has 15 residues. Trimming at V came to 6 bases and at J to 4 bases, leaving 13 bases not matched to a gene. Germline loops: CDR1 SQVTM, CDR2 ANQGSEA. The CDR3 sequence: CSVDPGLGLGETQYF. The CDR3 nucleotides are TGCAGCGTGGATCCGGGACTAGGATTAGGAGAGACCCAGTACTTC.

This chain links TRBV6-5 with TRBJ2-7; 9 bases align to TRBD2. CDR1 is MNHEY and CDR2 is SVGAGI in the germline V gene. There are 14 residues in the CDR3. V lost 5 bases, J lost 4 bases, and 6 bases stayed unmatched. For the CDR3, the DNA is TGTGCCAGCAGTGCCCGCGGGAGGGAATACGAGCAGTACTTC. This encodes CASSARGREYEQYF.

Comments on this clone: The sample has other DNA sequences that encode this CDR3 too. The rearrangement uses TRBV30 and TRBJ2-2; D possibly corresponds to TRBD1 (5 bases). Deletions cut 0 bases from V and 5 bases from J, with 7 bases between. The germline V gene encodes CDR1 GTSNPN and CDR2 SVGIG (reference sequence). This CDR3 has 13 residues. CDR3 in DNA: TGTGCCTGGAGTGTAGCAGGGACCGGGGAGCTGTTTTTT. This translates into CAWSVAGTGELFF.

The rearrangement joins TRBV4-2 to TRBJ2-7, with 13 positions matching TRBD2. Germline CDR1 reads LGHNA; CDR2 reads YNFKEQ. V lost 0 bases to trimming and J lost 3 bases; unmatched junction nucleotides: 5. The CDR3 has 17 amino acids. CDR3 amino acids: CASSQDSRTSGSYEQYF. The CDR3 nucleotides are TGTGCCAGCAGCCAAGATTCTAGGACTAGCGGGAGCTACGAGCAGTACTTC.